The present entry profiles one T cell receptor beta chain with its context. What it binds is unknown. The donor population consisted of healthy HIV-negative adults with no recent acute infections or vaccinations. An assay was performed, and its level was deep. Clones were sequenced by immunoSEQ multiplex PCR, and TCRdb holds only the in-frame ones, with some missing. Of around 2.3 million clones in the sample, under 97% were seen once. The CDR3 has 15 residues. The ends lost 4 bases at V and 0 bases at J; junction bases unmatched: 4. Germline V gene data show CDR1 as SGDLS and CDR2 as YYNGEE. The sample belongs to a study of shared clonotypes between healthy human individuals. General observations from the study: Only blood underwent sampling, and tissue repertoires likely differ. Sequencing depth was a factor that was expected to affect clonotype sharing among donors.

The J gene is TRBJ2-3, the V gene TRBV9; 8 bases line up with TRBD1. Sequencing used naive CD4+ T cells sorted from blood. Subset reported: CD45RA+ positively selected. This clonotype originated in a man between 18 and 29 years old in good health. The CDR3 is CASSFGQGSTDTQYF. In DNA, the CDR3 is TGTGCCAGCAGCTTCGGACAGGGAAGCACAGATACGCAGTATTTT.